This T cell receptor (beta chain) was identified during a study of blood T cell repertoires in COVID-19. Study-wide background: Spain, Italy and the United States supplied samples that represented acute and convalescent COVID-19. From T cells, B-cell-depleted T cells, or PBMCs came the material, which was cDNA or gDNA.

Looked up from germline, CDR1 is LNHDA and CDR2 is SQIVND (reference sequence). The V gene end was trimmed by 9 bases and the J gene end by 4 bases; junction bases not matched to a gene: 12. CDR3 length: 16 residues. The participants were between roughly 18 and 90 years old and came from 24 US areas. Participants were placed into cohorts based on the clinical history they reported. The assay was immunoSEQ multiplex PCR, and TCRdb's table has in-frame clones only and misses some. This sample carries approximately 350,000 clones, around 83% of them seen once, and the ten largest clones take approximately 5%.

This receptor was taken from a woman aged 45-65 years who had recovered from COVID-19. Input material: PBMCs or T cells enriched from blood (not recorded which). The chain uses TRBV19 and TRBJ1-2; 12 nucleotides align to TRBD1. The CDR3 spells CASQRDRGPDFYGYTF. CDR3 nucleotide sequence: TGTGCCAGCCAAAGGGACAGGGGGCCCGACTTCTATGGCTACACCTTC.